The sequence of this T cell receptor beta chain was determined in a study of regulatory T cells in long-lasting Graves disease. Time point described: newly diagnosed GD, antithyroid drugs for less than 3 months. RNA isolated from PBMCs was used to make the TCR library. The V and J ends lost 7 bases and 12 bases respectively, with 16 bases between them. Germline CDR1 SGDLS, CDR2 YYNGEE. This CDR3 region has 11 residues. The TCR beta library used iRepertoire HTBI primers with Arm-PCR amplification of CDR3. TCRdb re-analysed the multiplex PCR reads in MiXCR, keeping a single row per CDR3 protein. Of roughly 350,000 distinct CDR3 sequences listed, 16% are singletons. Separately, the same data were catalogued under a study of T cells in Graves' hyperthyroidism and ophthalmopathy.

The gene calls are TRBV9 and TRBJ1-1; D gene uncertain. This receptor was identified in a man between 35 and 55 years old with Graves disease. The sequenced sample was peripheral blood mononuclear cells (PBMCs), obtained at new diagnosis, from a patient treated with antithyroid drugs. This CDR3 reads CASGAVSPSFF. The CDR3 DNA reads TGTGCCAGCGGAGCGGTTTCTCCATCTTTCTTT.